The 9 T cell receptor beta chains below all came from one sample that was sequenced in a study of graft-versus-host responses after intestinal transplantation. Their antigens remain unidentified. Assay: immunoSEQ multiplex PCR; the TCRdb copy retains only in-frame clones and omits some. The sample lists over 70,000 clones; roughly four fifths were seen once. Source: unstimulated CD8+ T cells sorted from spleen or lymph node cells, taken before intestinal transplant. These receptors originate from a human donor who received an intestinal transplant.

The chain employs TRBV5-1 and TRBJ1-4, with D possibly TRBD1 on 5 matching bases. Trimming took off 4 bases at V and 0 bases at J, with 10 bases between the two ends. The CDR3 runs 15 residues. Germline lookup yields CDR1 SGHRS and CDR2 YFSETQ. In DNA, the CDR3 is TGCGCCAGCAGCCTGGGGGAGTCAACTAATGAAAAACTGTTTTTT. Translated: CASSLGESTNEKLFF.

The rearrangement uses TRBV2 and TRBJ2-7; 7 bases agree with TRBD2. Germline CDR1 and CDR2: SNHLY and FYNNEI. The length of the CDR3 is 18 residues. J was trimmed by 2 bases and V by 5 bases; bases with no gene match: 18. In DNA, the CDR3 is TGTGCCAGCAGTCACCAGGCCCATGGTAGCGGGCGTACCTACGAGCAGTACTTC. It translates to CASSHQAHGSGRTYEQYF.

This chain joins TRBV6-6 and TRBJ1-5; D might be TRBD1 (5 bases). Germline CDR1 and CDR2: MNHNY and SVGAGI (reference sequence). The CDR3 sequence is 14 residues long. The V and J ends lost 0 bases and 6 bases respectively, with 9 bases between them. The CDR3 DNA sequence: TGTGCCAGCAGTTACTCAGGGGCAAGTCAGCCCCAGCATTTT. Encoded protein: CASSYSGASQPQHF.

The rearrangement uses TRBV18 and TRBJ1-6; 8 bases match TRBD1. In germline, CDR1 is KGHSH, CDR2 LQKENI. The CDR3 totals 15 residues. V lost 2 bases, J lost 7 bases, and 4 bases stayed unmatched. The CDR3 coding sequence is TGTGCCAGCTCACCAGGAAGACAGGGGAATTCACCCCTCCACTTT. Translating it yields CASSPGRQGNSPLHF. Variable domain in full (rest from reference TRBV18 and TRBJ1-6): NAGVMQNPRHLVRRRGQEARLRCSPMKGHSHVYWYRQLPEEGLKFMVYLQKENIIDESGMPKERFSAEFPKEGPSILRIQQVVRGDSAAYFCASSPGRQGNSPLHFGNGTRLTVT.

The CDR3 region has the DNA TGTGCCAGCAGTGAAGCACTAGGTTCTGCTTTCTTT. As protein: CASSEALGSAFF. The chain has TRBV6-1 and TRBJ1-1; D ambiguous. V was shortened by 0 bases and J by 11 bases, with 10 bases between the two germline ends. The germline CDR1 and CDR2 sequences are MNHNS and SASEGT. This CDR3 has 12 amino acids.

The chain couples TRBV10-3 to TRBJ1-1, with D hard to call. Germline V gene sequence: CDR1 ENHRY, CDR2 SYGVKD. Trimming cost V 2 bases and J 2 bases, with 6 bases left between them. The CDR3 length is 13 residues. CDR3 in amino acids: CAISEGDNTEAFF. In nucleotides, the CDR3 is TGTGCCATCAGTGAGGGTGATAACACTGAAGCTTTCTTT.

The V and J genes are TRBV11-1 and TRBJ2-1, with D unresolved. Germline V lookup: CDR1 SGHAT, CDR2 FQDESV (reference sequence). The CDR3 spans 15 residues. With 1 base removed from V and 4 bases from J, the gap between germline ends came to 11 bases. The CDR3 spells CASSLGTVHYNEQFF. The CDR3 region has the DNA TGTGCCAGCAGCTTAGGGACCGTGCATTACAATGAGCAGTTCTTC. The full variable domain, completed using reference TRBV11-1 and TRBJ2-1, is EAEVAQSPRYKITEKSQAVAFWCDPISGHATLYWYRQILGQGPELLVQFQDESVVDDSQLPKDRFSAERLKGVDSTLKIQPAELGDSAMYLCASSLGTVHYNEQFFGPGTRLTVL.

This chain links TRBV6-6 with TRBJ1-4; tentative D call: TRBD1 (6 bases). V lost 6 bases and J lost 8, with 16 bases in between. This CDR3 contains 14 residues. CDR1 MNHNY and CDR2 SVGAGI come from the germline V gene (reference sequence). In DNA, the CDR3 is TGTGCCAGCAGCCCACAGGGTGGGGCGGAAAAACTGTTTTTT. Amino acid sequence: CASSPQGGAEKLFF.

The rearrangement uses TRBV5-4 and TRBJ2-5; D perhaps matches TRBD2 (6 bases). Germline V gives CDR1 SGHNT, CDR2 YYREEE (reference sequence). The CDR3 contains 15 residues. V was trimmed by 4 bases and J by 2 bases, leaving 15 bases between them. In DNA, the CDR3 is TGTGCCAGCAGCCTGACCGCGGGATCTCAAGAGACCCAGTACTTC. This codes for CASSLTAGSQETQYF.